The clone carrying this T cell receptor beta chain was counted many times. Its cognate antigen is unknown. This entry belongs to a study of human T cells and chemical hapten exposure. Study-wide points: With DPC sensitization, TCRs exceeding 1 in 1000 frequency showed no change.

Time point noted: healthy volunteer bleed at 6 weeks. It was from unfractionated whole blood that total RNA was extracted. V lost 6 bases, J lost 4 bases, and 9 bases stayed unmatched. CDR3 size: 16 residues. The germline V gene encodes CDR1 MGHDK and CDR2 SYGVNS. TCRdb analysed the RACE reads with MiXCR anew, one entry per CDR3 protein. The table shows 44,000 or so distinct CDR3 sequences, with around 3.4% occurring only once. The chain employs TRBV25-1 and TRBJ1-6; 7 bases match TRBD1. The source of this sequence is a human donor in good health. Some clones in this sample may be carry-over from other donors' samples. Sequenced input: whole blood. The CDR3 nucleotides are TGTGCCAGCAGCGAAAGGGACAGAGGTTATAATTCACCCCTCCACTTT. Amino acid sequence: CASSERDRGYNSPLHF.